This T cell receptor beta chain was identified during a study of CD8 T cells in ankylosing spondylitis. Preparation of TCR beta libraries was done by quantitative 5'-RACE with molecular barcodes. TCRdb ran MiXCR on the 5' RACE reads and lists one entry per CDR3 protein. Here the sample spans 100,000 to 150,000 distinct CDR3 sequences, over 10% being singletons. Study-level results: It appeared that ankylosing spondylitis blood was characterized by a TCR beta motif of fewer than 10 highly homologous variants. Reports say disease-linked clones showed up significantly more in matched ankylosing spondylitis synovial fluid. Disease-linked clones were CD8+ and relatively rare in peripheral blood.

This clonotype showed up just a few times. Its specificity is unknown. This TCR came from a female donor with ankylosing spondylitis or in good health (not recorded which). Sequencing used blood, either unsorted or a sorted T cell fraction (not recorded which).

The CDR3 protein is CASSKPGTGTNEQFF. The CDR3 bases are TGTGCCAGCAGCAAACCTGGGACAGGGACCAATGAGCAGTTCTTC. The V and J genes are TRBV14 and TRBJ2-1, with TRBD1 matching 9 bases. With 5 bases clipped from V and 6 bases from J, the junction kept 8 bases outside the gene matches. Per the germline V gene, CDR1 is SGHDN and CDR2 is FVKESK. This CDR3 is built from 15 residues.